The entry that follows covers one T cell receptor beta chain sequence. Clones were read by immunoSEQ multiplex PCR, and TCRdb kept only the in-frame ones, dropping some. The table records 300,000 or so clones, roughly 82% of them present only once. This specimen comes from a study of blood T cell repertoires in COVID-19. The CDR3 spans 14 residues. The V gene end was trimmed by 5 bases and the J gene end by 7 bases; junction bases not matched to a gene: 9. From germline, CDR1 is SNHLY and CDR2 FYNNEI. Input material: peripheral blood. J is TRBJ2-7 and V is TRBV2, with 9 bases identical to TRBD1. The clonotype originates from a woman between 45 and 60 years old with acute or convalescent COVID-19. CDR3 amino acids: CASSPGQGIVEQYF. CDR3 nucleotide sequence: TGTGCCAGCAGTCCGGGACAGGGCATTGTGGAGCAGTACTTC.